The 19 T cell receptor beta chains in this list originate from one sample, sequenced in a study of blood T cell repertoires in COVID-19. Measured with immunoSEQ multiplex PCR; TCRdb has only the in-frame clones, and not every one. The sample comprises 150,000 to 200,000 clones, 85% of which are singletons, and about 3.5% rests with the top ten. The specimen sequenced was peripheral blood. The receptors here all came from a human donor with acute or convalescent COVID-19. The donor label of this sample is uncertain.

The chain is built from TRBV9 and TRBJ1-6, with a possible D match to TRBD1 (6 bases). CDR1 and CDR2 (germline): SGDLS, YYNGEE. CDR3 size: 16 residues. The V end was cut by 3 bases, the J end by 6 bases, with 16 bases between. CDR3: CASSETPTGINSPLHF. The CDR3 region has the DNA TGTGCCAGCAGCGAGACTCCGACAGGCATTAATTCACCCCTCCACTTT.

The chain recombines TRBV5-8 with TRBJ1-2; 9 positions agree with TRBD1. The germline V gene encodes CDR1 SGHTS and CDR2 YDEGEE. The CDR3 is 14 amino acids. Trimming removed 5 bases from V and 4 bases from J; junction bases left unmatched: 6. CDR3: CASSRTGGGYGYTF. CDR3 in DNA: TGTGCCAGCAGTCGAACAGGGGGCGGCTATGGCTACACCTTC. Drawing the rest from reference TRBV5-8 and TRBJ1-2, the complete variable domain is EAGVTQSPTHLIKTRGQQATLRCSPISGHTSVYWYQQALGLGLQFLLWYDEGEERNRGNFPPRFSGRQFPNYSSELNVNALELEDSALYLCASSRTGGGYGYTFGSGTRLTVV.

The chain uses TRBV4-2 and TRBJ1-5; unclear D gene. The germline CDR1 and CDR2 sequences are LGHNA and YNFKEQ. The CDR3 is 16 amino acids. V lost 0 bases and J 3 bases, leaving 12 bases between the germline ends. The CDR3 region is CASSQEGGLPNQPQHF. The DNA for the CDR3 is TGTGCCAGCAGCCAAGAGGGAGGGTTGCCCAATCAGCCCCAGCATTTT.

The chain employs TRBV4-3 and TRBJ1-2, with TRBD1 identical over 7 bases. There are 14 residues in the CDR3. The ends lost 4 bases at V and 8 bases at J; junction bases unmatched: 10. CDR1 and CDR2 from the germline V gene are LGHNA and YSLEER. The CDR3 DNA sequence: TGCGCCAGCAGCCCTGGACAGGTAAAAGGAGGCTACACCTTC. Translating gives CASSPGQVKGGYTF.

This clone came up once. CDR3 residues: CASSQEAGANTEAFF. In DNA, the CDR3 is TGTGCCAGCAGCCAAGAGGCGGGGGCGAACACTGAAGCTTTCTTT. The V call is TRBV14, the J call TRBJ1-1; tentative D call: TRBD1 (6 bases). Germline CDR1 and CDR2: SGHDN and FVKESK. The CDR3 consists of 15 residues. V was clipped by 0 bases and J by 1 base, with 9 bases between them.

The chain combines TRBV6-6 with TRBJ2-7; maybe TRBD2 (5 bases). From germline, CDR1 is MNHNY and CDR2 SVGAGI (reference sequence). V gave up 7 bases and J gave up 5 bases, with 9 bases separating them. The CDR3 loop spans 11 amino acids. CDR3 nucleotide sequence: TGTGCCAGCACCTACGGGGACGAGCAGTACTTC. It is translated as CASTYGDEQYF.

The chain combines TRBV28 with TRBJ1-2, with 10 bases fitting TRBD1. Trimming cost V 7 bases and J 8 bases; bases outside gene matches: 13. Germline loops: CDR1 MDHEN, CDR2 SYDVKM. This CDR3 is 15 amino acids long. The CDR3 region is CASNPGQGSRGGYTF. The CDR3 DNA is TGTGCCAGCAACCCGGGACAGGGGAGCCGGGGCGGCTACACCTTC.

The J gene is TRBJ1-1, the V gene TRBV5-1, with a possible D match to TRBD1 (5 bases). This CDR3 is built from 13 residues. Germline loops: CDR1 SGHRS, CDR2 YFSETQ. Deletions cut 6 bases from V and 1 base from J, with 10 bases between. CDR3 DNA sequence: TGCGCCAGCACAGGACAAGGGAACACTGAAGCTTTCTTT. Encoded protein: CASTGQGNTEAFF. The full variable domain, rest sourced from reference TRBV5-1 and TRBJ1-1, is KAGVTQTPRYLIKTRGQQVTLSCSPISGHRSVSWYQQTPGQGLQFLFEYFSETQRNKGNFPGRFSGRQFSNSRSEMNVSTLELGDSALYLCASTGQGNTEAFFGQGTRLTVV.

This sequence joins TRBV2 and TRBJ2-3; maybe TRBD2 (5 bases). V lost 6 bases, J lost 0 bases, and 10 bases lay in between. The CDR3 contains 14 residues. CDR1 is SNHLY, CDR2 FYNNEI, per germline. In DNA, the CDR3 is TGTGCCAGCAGGGCGGGCCCTAGCACAGATACGCAGTATTTT. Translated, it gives CASRAGPSTDTQYF.

CDR3 bases: TGTGCCAGCTCACCGGGGACAGCTTTGCCCCCTTTCTTT. It encodes CASSPGTALPPFF. The rearrangement uses TRBV18 and TRBJ1-1, with 7 positions matching TRBD1. Trimming at V came to 3 bases and at J to 12 bases, leaving 10 bases not matched to a gene. CDR1 and CDR2 (germline): KGHSH, LQKENI. The CDR3 spans 13 residues.

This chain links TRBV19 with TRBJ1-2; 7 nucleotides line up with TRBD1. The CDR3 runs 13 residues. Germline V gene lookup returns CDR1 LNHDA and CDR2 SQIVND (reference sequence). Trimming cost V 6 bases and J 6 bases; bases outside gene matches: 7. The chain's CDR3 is CASRGDSGDGYTF. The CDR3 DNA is TGTGCCAGTAGGGGGGACAGTGGCGATGGCTACACCTTC.

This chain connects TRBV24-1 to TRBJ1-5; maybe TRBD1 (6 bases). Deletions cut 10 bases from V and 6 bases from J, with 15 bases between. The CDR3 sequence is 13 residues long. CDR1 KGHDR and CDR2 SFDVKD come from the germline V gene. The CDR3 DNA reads TGTGCCACTCAACAGGGTGCGGGTCAGCCCCAGCATTTT. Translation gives CATQQGAGQPQHF.

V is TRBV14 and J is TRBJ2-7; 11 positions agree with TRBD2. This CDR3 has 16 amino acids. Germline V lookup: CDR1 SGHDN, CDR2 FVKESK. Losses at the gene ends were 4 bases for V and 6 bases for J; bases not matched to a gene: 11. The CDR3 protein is CASSRGLAGAGGEQYF. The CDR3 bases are TGTGCCAGCAGCCGCGGACTAGCGGGTGCCGGGGGCGAGCAGTACTTC.

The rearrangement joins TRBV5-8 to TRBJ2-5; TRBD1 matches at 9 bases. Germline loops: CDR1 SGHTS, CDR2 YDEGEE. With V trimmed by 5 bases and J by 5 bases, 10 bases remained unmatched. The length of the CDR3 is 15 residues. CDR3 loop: CASRRGQGSVETQYF. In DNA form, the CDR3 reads TGTGCCAGCAGACGAGGACAGGGGTCCGTGGAGACCCAGTACTTC.

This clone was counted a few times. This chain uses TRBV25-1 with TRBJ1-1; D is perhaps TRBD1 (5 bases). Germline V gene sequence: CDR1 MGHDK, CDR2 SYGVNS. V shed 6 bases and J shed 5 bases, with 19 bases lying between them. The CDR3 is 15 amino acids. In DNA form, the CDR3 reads TGTGCCAGCAGGGATGGGAGTATCCGGGGGACTGAAGCTTTCTTT. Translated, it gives CASRDGSIRGTEAFF.

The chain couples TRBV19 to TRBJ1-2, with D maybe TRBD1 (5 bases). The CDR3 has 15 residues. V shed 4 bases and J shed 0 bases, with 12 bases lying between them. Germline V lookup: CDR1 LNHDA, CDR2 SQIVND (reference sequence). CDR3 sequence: CASSTPGGSNYGYTF. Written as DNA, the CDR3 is TGTGCCAGTAGTACCCCCGGGGGATCTAACTATGGCTACACCTTC.

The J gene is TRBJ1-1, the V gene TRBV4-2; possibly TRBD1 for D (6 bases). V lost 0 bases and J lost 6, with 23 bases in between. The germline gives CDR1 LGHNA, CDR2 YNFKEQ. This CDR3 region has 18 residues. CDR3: CASSQDSSGQPLRAEAFF. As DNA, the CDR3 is TGTGCCAGCAGCCAAGATTCAAGCGGACAGCCACTGAGGGCTGAAGCTTTCTTT.

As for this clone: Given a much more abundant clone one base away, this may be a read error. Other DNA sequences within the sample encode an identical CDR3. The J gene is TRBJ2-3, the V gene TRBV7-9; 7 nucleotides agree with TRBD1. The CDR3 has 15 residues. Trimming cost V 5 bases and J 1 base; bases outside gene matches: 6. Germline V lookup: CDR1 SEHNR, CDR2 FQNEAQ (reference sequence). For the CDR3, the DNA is TGTGCCAGCAGCCCCCGTACAGGGGGCACAGATACGCAGTATTTT. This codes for CASSPRTGGTDTQYF. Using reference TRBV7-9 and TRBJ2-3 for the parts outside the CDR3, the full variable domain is DTGVSQNPRHKITKRGQNVTFRCDPISEHNRLYWYRQTLGQGPEFLTYFQNEAQLEKSRLLSDRFSAERPKGSFSTLEIQRTEQGDSAMYLCASSPRTGGTDTQYFGPGTRLTVL.

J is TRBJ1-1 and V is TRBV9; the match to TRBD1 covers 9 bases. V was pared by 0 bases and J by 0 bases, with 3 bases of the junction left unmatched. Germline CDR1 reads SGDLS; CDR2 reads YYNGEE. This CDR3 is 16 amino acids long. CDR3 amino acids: CASSVVGTGMNTEAFF. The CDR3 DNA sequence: TGTGCCAGCAGCGTAGTGGGGACAGGGATGAACACTGAAGCTTTCTTT.